A single sample is the source of the 10 T cell receptor beta chains below, sequenced in a study of CD8+ T cells in alopecia areata (dated by TCRdb to 2016 to 2018). Libraries were built with the immunoSEQ multiplex PCR assay. RNA was extracted from all samples and reverse transcribed into cDNA as template for TCR sequencing. Held by TCRdb, this immuneACCESS table contains in-frame sequences only and omits some clones. Under half of the omission traces to an unresolved V gene where checked; the cause of the rest is unknown. For this sample the table gives around 300,000 clones, of which over 45% were detected only once. 0.8% to 1% of the sample goes to the ten largest clones. The treatment or condition label, as the study defines it: oral pan-JAK inhibitor, 5-10 mg twice daily. Sequences were derived from CD4+ T cells sorted from blood, sampled around week 54, from a patient treated with tofacitinib. The receptor source for this set is a human donor with alopecia areata.

V gene TRBV6-6 combines with J gene TRBJ2-7; weak D call: TRBD2 (5 bases). The germline gives CDR1 MNHNY, CDR2 SVGAGI (reference sequence). Trimming removed 4 bases at V and 4 bases at J, with 8 bases between. This CDR3 region has 12 residues. The CDR3 loop is CASSFRGYEQYF. The CDR3 coding sequence is TGTGCCAGCAGTTTTCGGGGTTACGAGCAGTACTTC.

The gene calls are TRBV7-2 and TRBJ2-4; D unclear. Trimming took 1 base from V and 0 from J, leaving 7 bases between them. In germline, CDR1 is SGHTA, CDR2 FQGNSA. This CDR3 contains 15 residues. Here the CDR3 reads CASSLVGLAKNIQYF. The CDR3 DNA sequence: TGTGCCAGCAGCTTAGTAGGGTTAGCCAAAAACATTCAGTACTTC.

The J gene is TRBJ1-2, the V gene TRBV9, with D tentatively TRBD1 (6 bases). The CDR3 has 16 amino acids. The germline V and J ends were trimmed by 3 bases and 1 base, with 16 bases remaining between them. Germline assignment: CDR1 SGDLS and CDR2 YYNGEE. The CDR3 here is CASSASPGEGNYGYTF. CDR3 bases: TGTGCCAGCAGCGCAAGCCCAGGGGAAGGTAACTATGGCTACACCTTC.

This sequence joins TRBV15 and TRBJ2-1, with D possibly matching TRBD1 (5 bases). CDR1 and CDR2 (germline): LNHNV, YYDKDF (reference sequence). The CDR3 totals 14 residues. Trimming took 5 bases from V and 6 from J, leaving 14 bases between them. The chain's CDR3 is CATSVRQKTNEQFF. CDR3 DNA sequence: TGTGCCACCAGCGTAAGACAGAAGACCAATGAGCAGTTCTTC.

The chain carries TRBV7-2 and TRBJ1-4; D is uncertain. CDR1 is SGHTA, CDR2 FQGNSA, per germline. V lost 3 bases and J 6 bases, leaving 11 bases between the germline ends. The CDR3 is 14 amino acids. CDR3 DNA: TGTGCCAGCAGCTTTAGGTGGGGTGATGAAAAACTGTTTTTT. Amino acid sequence: CASSFRWGDEKLFF.

The chain employs TRBV11-2 and TRBJ1-2, with 9 bases identical to TRBD1. V shed 1 base, J shed 8 bases, and the junction held 2 bases outside the gene matches. CDR3 size: 13 residues. Germline CDR1 and CDR2: SGHAT and FQNNGV. CDR3 sequence: CASSLGQGEGYTF. Here the CDR3 DNA reads TGTGCCAGCAGCTTAGGACAGGGGGAAGGCTACACCTTC.

The chain uses TRBV30 and TRBJ2-1; 8 bases map to TRBD2. V lost 0 bases and J lost 2; bases outside the gene matches: 12. CDR3 length: 18 amino acids. Germline assignment: CDR1 GTSNPN and CDR2 SVGIG (reference sequence). The CDR3 sequence: CAWSVLLAGRGAYNEQFF. The DNA of the CDR3 is TGTGCCTGGAGTGTCCTGCTAGCGGGCCGAGGAGCCTACAATGAGCAGTTCTTC.

The chain is built from TRBV9 and TRBJ2-7; D is perhaps TRBD1 (6 bases). V was clipped by 0 bases and J by 4 bases, with 14 bases between them. Per the germline V gene, CDR1 is SGDLS and CDR2 is YYNGEE. This CDR3 spans 15 amino acids. The chain's CDR3 is CASSVGPGVTYEQYF. DNA for the CDR3: TGTGCCAGCAGCGTAGGACCAGGGGTTACATACGAGCAGTACTTC.

The chain has TRBV19 and TRBJ1-5; 7 bases are a match to TRBD1. The J segment lost 0 bases and the V segment lost 7 bases, leaving 6 bases of the junction unmatched. CDR3 length equals 15 residues. Germline CDR1 is LNHDA and CDR2 is SQIVND (reference sequence). Here the CDR3 DNA reads TGTGCCAGTAAGAGGGGACAGAATAGCAATCAGCCCCAGCATTTT. Translating gives CASKRGQNSNQPQHF.

This clone came up once. The J gene is TRBJ2-4, the V gene TRBV30; no reliable D call. There are 12 residues in the CDR3. Trimming pared 0 bases from V and 8 bases from J, leaving 8 bases between. Germline assignment: CDR1 GTSNPN and CDR2 SVGIG (reference sequence). The CDR3 is CAWSVLMDIQYF. The CDR3 DNA is TGTGCCTGGAGTGTACTAATGGACATTCAGTACTTC.